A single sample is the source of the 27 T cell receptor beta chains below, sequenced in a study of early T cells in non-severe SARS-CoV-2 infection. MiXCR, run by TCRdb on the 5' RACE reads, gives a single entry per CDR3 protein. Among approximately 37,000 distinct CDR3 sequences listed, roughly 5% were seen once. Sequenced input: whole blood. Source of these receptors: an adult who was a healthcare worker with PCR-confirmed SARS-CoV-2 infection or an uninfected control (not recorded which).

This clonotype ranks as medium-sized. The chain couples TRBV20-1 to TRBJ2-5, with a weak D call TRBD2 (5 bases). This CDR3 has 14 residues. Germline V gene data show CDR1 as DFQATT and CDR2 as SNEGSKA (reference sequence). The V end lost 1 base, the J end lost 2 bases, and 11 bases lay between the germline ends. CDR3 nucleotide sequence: TGCAGTGCTAGAGGGGAGCGGAGTCAAGAGACCCAGTACTTC. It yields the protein CSARGERSQETQYF.

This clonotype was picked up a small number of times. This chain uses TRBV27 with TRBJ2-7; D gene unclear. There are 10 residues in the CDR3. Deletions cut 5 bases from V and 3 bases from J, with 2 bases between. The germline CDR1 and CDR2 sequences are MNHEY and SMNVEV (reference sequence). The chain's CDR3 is CASSLYEQYF. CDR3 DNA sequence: TGTGCCAGCAGTCTCTACGAGCAGTACTTC.

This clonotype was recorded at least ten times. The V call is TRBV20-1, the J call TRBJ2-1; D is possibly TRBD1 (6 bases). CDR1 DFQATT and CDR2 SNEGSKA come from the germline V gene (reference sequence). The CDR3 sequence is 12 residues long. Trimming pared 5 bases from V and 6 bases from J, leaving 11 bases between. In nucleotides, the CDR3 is TGCAGTGCTCAGGACAGAATCAATGAGCAGTTCTTC. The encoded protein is CSAQDRINEQFF.

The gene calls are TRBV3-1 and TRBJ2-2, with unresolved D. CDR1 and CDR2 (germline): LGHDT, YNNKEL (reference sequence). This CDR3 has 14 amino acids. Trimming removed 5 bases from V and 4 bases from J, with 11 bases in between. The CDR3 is CASSSTGSTGELFF. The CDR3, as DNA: TGTGCCAGCAGCTCCACCGGCAGCACCGGGGAGCTGTTTTTT.

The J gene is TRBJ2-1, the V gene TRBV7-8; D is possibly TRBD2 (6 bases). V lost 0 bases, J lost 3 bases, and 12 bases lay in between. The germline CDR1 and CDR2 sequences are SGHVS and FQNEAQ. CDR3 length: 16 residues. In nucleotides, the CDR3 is TGTGCCAGCAGCTTAGCGGTGGGGGGAGTCTACAATGAGCAGTTCTTC. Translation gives CASSLAVGGVYNEQFF.

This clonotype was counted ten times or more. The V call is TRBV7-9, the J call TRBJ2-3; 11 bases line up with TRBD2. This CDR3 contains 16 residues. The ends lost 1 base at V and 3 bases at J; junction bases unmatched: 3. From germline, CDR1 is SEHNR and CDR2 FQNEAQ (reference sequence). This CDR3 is CASSLGTSGGTDTQYF. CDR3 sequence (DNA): TGTGCCAGCAGCTTAGGAACTAGCGGGGGAACAGATACGCAGTATTTT. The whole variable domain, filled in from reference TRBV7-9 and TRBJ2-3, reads DTGVSQNPRHKITKRGQNVTFRCDPISEHNRLYWYRQTLGQGPEFLTYFQNEAQLEKSRLLSDRFSAERPKGSFSTLEIQRTEQGDSAMYLCASSLGTSGGTDTQYFGPGTRLTVL.

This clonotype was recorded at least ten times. The CDR3 DNA sequence: TGTGCCAGCGGCCAGGGGCCTGAAGCTTTCTTT. This encodes CASGQGPEAFF. The chain employs TRBV6-2 or TRBV6-3 and TRBJ1-1, with D perhaps matching TRBD1 (6 bases). CDR1 and CDR2 from the germline V gene are MNHEY and SVGEGT. Trimming cost V 8 bases and J 6 bases, with 10 bases left between them. The CDR3 extends over 11 amino acids.

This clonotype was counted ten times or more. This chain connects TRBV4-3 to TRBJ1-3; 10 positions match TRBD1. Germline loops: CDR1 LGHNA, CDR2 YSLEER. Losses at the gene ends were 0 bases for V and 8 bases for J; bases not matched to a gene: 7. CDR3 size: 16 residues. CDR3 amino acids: CASSQDLGQGGDTIYF. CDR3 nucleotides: TGCGCCAGCAGCCAAGATCTTGGACAGGGGGGGGACACCATATATTTT.

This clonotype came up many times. For the CDR3, the DNA is TGTGCCAGCAGTGAGGGATCCGTGGGGAGCAATCAGCCCCAGCATTTT. Residues: CASSEGSVGSNQPQHF. The chain joins TRBV6-1 to TRBJ1-5, with no clear D. Trimming shortened V by 3 bases and J by 1 base, and 13 bases separated the two germline ends. The CDR3 totals 16 residues. CDR1 MNHNS and CDR2 SASEGT come from the germline V gene.

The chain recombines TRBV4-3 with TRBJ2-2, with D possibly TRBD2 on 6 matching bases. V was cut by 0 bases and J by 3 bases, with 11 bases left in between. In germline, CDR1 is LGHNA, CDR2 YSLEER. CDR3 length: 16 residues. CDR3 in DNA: TGCGCCAGCAGCCAAGAGATTTGGAGGGACACCGGGGAGCTGTTTTTT. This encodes CASSQEIWRDTGELFF.

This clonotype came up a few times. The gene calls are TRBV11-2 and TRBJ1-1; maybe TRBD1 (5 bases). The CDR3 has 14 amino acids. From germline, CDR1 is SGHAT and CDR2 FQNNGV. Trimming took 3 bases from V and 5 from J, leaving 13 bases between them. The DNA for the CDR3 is TGTGCCAGCAGCTTGTCCGAGGGGAGTACTGAAGCTTTCTTT. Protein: CASSLSEGSTEAFF.

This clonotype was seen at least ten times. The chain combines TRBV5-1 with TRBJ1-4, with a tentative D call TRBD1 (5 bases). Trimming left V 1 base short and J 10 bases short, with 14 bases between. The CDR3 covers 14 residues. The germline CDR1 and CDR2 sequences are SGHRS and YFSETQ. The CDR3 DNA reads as TGCGCCAGCAGCTTGTCCGGGCAGGGCACAAAACTGTTTTTT. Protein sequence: CASSLSGQGTKLFF.

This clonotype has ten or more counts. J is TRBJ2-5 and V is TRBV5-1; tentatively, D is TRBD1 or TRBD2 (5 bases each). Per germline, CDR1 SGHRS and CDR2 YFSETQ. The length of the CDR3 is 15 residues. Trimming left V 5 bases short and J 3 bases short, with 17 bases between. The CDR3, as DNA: TGCGCCAGCAGTCTTACCGGGACCCGCAAAGAGACCCAGTACTTC. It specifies CASSLTGTRKETQYF.

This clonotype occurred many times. The CDR3 coding sequence is TGTGCCAGCAGCCGCAGGGGACAGGACTTCACCGGGGAGCTGTTTTTT. Its translation is CASSRRGQDFTGELFF. The chain carries TRBV3-1 and TRBJ2-2; 8 positions agree with TRBD1. Trimming cost V 4 bases and J 4 bases; bases outside gene matches: 8. The CDR3 contains 16 residues. Per the germline V gene, CDR1 is LGHDT and CDR2 is YNNKEL (reference sequence).

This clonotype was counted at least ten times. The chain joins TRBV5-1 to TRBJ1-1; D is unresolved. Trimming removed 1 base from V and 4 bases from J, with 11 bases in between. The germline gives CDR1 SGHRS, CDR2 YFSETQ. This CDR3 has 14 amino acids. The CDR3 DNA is TGCGCCAGCAGCTTGACGGCGGCGGGCACTGAAGCTTTCTTT. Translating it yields CASSLTAAGTEAFF.

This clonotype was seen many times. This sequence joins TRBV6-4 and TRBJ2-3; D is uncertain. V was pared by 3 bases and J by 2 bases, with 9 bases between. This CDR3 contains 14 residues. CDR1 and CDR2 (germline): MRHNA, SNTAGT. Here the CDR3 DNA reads TGTGCCAGCAGTGAGTCTGCGAACACAGATACGCAGTATTTT. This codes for CASSESANTDTQYF.

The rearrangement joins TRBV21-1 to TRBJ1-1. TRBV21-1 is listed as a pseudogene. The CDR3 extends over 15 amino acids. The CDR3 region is CASSKGQVMNTEAFF. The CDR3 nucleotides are TGTGCCAGCAGCAAAGGCCAGGTCATGAACACTGAAGCTTTCTTT.

The CDR3 sequence is CASSPPGGTEAFF. CDR3 DNA sequence: TGTGCCAGCTCACCGCCTGGGGGGACTGAAGCTTTCTTT. The chain recombines TRBV18 with TRBJ1-1; a weak D match, TRBD1 (5 bases). Trimming shortened V by 3 bases and J by 5 bases, and 10 bases separated the two germline ends. The CDR3 contains 13 residues. CDR1 KGHSH and CDR2 LQKENI come from the germline V gene.

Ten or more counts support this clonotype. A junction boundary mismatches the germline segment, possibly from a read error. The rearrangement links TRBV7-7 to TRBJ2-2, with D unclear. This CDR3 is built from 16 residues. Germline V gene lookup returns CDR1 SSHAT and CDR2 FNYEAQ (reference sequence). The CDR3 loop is CASSLESGTYTGELFF. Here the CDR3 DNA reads TGTGCTAGCAGCTTAGAGTCTGGCACTTACACCGGGGAGCTGTTTTTT.

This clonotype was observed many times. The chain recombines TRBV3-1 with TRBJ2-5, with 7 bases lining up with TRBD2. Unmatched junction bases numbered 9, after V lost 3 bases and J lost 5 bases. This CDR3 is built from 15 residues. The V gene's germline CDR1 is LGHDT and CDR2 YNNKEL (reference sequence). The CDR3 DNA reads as TGTGCCAGCAGCCACTTTCCGGGGCGGGGGGAGACCCAGTACTTC. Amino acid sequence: CASSHFPGRGETQYF.

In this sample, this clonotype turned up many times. The CDR3 bases are TGTGCCAGCTCACCCACCGGGACTAGCTTTTACGAGCAGTACTTC. The encoded protein is CASSPTGTSFYEQYF. The gene calls are TRBV18 and TRBJ2-7; 9 positions agree with TRBD2. Trimming took 3 bases from V and 4 from J; bases not matched to a gene: 7. The CDR3 is made up of 15 amino acids. Germline CDR1 KGHSH, CDR2 LQKENI.

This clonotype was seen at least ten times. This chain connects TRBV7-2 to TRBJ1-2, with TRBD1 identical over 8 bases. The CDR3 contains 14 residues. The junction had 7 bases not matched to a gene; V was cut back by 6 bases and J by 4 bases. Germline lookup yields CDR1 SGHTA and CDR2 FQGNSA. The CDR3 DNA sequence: TGTGCCAGCAGAGGACAGGGAGTACGCTATGGCTACACCTTC. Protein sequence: CASRGQGVRYGYTF.

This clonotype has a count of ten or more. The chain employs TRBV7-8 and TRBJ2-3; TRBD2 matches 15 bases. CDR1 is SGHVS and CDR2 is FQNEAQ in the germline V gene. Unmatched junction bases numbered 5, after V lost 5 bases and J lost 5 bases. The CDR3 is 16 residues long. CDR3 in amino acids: CASSGEGLAGGDTQYF. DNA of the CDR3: TGTGCCAGCAGCGGAGAGGGACTAGCGGGAGGAGATACGCAGTATTTT.

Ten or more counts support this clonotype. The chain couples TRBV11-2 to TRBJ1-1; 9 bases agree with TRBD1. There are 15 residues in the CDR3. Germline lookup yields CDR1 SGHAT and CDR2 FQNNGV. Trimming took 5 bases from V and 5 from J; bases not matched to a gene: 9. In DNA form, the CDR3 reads TGTGCCAGCAGCCATTCCCAGACAGGGGGGACTGAAGCTTTCTTT. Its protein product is CASSHSQTGGTEAFF.

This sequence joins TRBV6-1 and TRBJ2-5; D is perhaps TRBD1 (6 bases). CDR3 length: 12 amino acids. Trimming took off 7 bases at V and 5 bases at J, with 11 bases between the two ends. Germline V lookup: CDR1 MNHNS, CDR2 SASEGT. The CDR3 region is CASKGVRETQYF. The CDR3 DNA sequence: TGTGCCAGCAAGGGGGTCCGGGAGACCCAGTACTTC.

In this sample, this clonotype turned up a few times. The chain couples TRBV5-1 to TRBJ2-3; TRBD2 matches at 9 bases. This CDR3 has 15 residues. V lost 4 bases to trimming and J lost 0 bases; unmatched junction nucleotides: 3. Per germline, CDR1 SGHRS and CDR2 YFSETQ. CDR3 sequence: CASSQTSGSTDTQYF. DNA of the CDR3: TGCGCCAGCAGCCAGACTAGCGGAAGCACAGATACGCAGTATTTT.

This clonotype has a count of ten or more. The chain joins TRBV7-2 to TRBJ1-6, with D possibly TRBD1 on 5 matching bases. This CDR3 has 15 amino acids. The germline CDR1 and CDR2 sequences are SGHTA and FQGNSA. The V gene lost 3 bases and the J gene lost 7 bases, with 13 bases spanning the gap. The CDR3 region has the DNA TGTGCCAGCAGCTTCGACCCTGGGGGGAATTCACCCCTCCACTTT. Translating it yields CASSFDPGGNSPLHF.